This T cell receptor beta chain comes out of a study of early T cells in non-severe SARS-CoV-2 infection. The CDR3 has 15 residues. The V and J ends lost 4 bases and 6 bases, in that order; junction bases with no gene match: 9. Unique molecular identifiers (one per individual cDNA molecule) were attached. TCRdb redid the calling of the 5' RACE reads with MiXCR, one entry per CDR3 protein. The sample includes roughly 75,000 distinct CDR3 sequences, more than 9% of them seen just once. This clonotype was detected many times. The sequence was obtained from an adult who was a healthcare worker with PCR-confirmed SARS-CoV-2 infection or an uninfected control (not recorded which). The sequenced material came from whole blood. This sequence joins TRBV12-3 or TRBV12-4 and TRBJ2-5; 9 nucleotides align to TRBD1. The CDR3 protein is CASSSTQGARKTQYF. CDR3 in DNA: TGTGCCAGCAGTTCGACACAGGGGGCTCGGAAGACCCAGTACTTC.